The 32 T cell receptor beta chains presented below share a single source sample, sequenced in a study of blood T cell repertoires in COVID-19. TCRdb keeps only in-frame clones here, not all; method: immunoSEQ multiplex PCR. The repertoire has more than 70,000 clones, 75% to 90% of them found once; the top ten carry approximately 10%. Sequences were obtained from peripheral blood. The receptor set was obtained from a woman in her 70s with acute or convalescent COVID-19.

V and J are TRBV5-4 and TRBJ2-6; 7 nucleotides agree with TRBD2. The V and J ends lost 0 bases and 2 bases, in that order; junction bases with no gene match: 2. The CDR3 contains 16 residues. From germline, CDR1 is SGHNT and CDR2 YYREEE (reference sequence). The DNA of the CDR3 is TGTGCCAGCAGCTTGGTGAGCGGGGCTGGGGCCAACGTCCTGACTTTC. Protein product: CASSLVSGAGANVLTF.

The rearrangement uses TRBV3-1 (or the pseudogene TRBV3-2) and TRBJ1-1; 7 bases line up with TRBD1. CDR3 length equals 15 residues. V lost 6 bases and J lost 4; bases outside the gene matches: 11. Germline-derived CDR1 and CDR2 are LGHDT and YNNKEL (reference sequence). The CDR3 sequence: CASRRGTVVSTEAFF. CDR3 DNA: TGTGCCAGCAGAAGAGGGACAGTCGTGAGCACTGAAGCTTTCTTT.

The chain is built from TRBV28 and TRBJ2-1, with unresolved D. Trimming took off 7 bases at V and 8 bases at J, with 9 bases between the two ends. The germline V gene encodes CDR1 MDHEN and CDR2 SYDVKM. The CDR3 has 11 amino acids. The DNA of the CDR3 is TGTGCCAGCAAATCCGAGGATGAGCAGTTCTTC. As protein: CASKSEDEQFF.

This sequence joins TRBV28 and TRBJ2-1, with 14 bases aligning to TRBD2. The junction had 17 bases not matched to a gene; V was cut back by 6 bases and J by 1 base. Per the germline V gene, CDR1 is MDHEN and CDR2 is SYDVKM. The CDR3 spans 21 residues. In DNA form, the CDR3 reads TGTGCCAGCAGCTTCCCATGGCAGGGACTAGCGGGAGTCAAATCCTACAATGAGCAGTTCTTC. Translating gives CASSFPWQGLAGVKSYNEQFF.

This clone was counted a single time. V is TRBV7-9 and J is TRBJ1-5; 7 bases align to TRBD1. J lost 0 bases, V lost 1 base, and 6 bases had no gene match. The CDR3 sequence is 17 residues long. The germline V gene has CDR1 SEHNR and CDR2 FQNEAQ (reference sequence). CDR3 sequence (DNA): TGTGCCAGCAGCTTAGGGACAGGCAAACCTAGCAATCAGCCCCAGCATTTT. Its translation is CASSLGTGKPSNQPQHF.

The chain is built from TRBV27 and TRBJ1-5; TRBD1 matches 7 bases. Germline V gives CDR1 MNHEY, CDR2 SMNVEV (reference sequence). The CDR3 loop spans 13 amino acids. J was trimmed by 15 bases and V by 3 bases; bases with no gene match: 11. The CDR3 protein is CASSLVGTALLHF. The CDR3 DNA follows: TGTGCCAGCAGTTTGGTAGGGACAGCCCTCCTGCATTTT.

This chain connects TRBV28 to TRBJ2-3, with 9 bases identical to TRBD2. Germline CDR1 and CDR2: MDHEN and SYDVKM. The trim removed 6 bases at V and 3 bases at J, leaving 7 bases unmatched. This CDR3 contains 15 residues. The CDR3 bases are TGTGCCAGCAGCCCCAGCGGGAGGTTGACAGATACGCAGTATTTT. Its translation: CASSPSGRLTDTQYF.

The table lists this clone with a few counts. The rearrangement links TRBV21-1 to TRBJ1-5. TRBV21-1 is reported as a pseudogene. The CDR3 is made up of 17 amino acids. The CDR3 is CASSKARSGVGNQPQHF. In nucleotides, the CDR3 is TGTGCCAGCAGCAAAGCGAGATCGGGGGTTGGCAATCAGCCCCAGCATTTT.

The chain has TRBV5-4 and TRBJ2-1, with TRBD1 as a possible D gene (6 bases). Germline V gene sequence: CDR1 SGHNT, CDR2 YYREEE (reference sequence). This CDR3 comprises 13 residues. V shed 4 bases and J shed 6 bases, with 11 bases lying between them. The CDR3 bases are TGTGCCAGCAGCAACAGGGTGGGCAATGAGCAGTTCTTC. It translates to CASSNRVGNEQFF.

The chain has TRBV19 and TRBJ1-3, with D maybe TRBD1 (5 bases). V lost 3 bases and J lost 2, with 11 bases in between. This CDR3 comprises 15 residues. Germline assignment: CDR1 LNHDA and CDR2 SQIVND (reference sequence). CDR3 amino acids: CASSIGGTTGNTIYF. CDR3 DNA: TGTGCCAGTAGTATCGGAGGGACCACTGGAAACACCATATATTTT. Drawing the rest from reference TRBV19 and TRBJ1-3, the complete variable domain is DGGITQSPKYLFRKEGQNVTLSCEQNLNHDAMYWYRQDPGQGLRLIYYSQIVNDFQKGDIAEGYSVSREKKESFPLTVTSAQKNPTAFYLCASSIGGTTGNTIYFGEGSWLTVV.

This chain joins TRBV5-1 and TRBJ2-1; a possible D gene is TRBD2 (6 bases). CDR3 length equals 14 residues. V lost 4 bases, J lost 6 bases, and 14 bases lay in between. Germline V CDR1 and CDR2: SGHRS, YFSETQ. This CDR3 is CASSPQTSFNEQFF. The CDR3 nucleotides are TGCGCCAGCAGCCCCCAAACTAGCTTCAATGAGCAGTTCTTC.

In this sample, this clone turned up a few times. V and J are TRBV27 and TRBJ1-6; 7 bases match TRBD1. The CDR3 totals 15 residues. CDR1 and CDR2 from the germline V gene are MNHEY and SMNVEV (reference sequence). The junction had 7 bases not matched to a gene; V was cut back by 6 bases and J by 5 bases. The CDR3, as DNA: TGTGCCAGCAGGCTCTCCGGGACAGATAATTCACCCCTCCACTTT. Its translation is CASRLSGTDNSPLHF.

In DNA, the CDR3 is TGCGCCAGCAGCTTGACAGGGCCACAAGAGACCCAGTACTTC. It codes for CASSLTGPQETQYF. The chain carries TRBV5-1 and TRBJ2-5; TRBD1 is a possible D gene (6 bases). Looked up from germline, CDR1 is SGHRS and CDR2 is YFSETQ. The CDR3 totals 14 residues. The V end lost 1 base, the J end lost 2 bases, and 9 bases lay between the germline ends.

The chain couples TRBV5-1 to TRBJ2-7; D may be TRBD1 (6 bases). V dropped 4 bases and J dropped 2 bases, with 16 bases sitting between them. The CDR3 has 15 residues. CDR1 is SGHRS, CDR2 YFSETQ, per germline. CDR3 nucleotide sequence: TGCGCCAGCAGCCCTAGGGGGACCAACACCTACGAGCAGTACTTC. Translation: CASSPRGTNTYEQYF.

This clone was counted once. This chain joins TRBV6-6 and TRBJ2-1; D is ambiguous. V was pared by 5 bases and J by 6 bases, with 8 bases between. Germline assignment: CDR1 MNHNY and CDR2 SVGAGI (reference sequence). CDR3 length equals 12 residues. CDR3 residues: CASSVVPNEQFF. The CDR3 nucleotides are TGTGCCAGCAGTGTCGTTCCCAATGAGCAGTTCTTC.

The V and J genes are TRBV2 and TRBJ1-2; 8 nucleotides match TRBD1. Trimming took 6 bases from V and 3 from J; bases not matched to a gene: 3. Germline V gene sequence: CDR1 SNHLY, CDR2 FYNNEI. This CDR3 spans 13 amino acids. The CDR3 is CASSYRGDYGYTF. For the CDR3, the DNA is TGTGCCAGCAGCTACAGGGGGGACTATGGCTACACCTTC.

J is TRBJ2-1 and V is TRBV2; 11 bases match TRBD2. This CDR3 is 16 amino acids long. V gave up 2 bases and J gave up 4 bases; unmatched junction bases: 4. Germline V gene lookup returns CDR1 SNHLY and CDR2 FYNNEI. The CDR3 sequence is CASSENRLAGYNEQFF. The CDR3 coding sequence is TGTGCCAGCAGTGAAAACCGACTAGCGGGGTACAATGAGCAGTTCTTC.

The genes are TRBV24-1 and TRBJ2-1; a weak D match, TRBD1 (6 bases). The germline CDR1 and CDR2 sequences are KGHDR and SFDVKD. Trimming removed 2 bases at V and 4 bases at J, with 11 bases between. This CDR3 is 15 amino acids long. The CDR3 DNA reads TGTGCCACCAGTGATTGGGGGCTAGGGTACAATGAGCAGTTCTTC. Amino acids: CATSDWGLGYNEQFF.

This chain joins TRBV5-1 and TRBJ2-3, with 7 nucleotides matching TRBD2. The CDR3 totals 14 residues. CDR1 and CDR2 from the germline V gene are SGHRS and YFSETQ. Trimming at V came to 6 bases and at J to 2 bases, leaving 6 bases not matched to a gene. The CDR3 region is CASMTSGNTDTQYF. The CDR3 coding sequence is TGCGCCAGCATGACAAGCGGGAACACAGATACGCAGTATTTT.

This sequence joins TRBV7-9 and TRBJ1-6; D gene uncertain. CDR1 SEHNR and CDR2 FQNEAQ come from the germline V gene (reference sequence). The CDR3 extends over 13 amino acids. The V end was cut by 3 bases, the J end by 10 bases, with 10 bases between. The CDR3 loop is CASSFSEESPLHF. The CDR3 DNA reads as TGTGCCAGCAGCTTTTCGGAGGAGTCACCCCTCCACTTT.

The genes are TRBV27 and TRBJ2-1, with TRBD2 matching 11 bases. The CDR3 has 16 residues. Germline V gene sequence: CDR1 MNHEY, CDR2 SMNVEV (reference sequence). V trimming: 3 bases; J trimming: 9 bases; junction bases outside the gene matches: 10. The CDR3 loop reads CASSFWLAGGSGEQFF. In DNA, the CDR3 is TGTGCCAGCAGTTTTTGGCTAGCGGGAGGTAGCGGTGAGCAGTTCTTC.

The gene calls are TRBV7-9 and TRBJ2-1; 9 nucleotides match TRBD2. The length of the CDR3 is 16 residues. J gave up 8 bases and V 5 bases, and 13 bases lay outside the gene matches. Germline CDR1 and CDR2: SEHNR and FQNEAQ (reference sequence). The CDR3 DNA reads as TGTGCCAGCAGCCGCATAGCGGGAGAAAACCGGGATGAGCAGTTCTTC. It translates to CASSRIAGENRDEQFF. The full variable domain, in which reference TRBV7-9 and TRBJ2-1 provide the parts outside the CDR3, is DTGVSQNPRHKITKRGQNVTFRCDPISEHNRLYWYRQTLGQGPEFLTYFQNEAQLEKSRLLSDRFSAERPKGSFSTLEIQRTEQGDSAMYLCASSRIAGENRDEQFFGPGTRLTVL.

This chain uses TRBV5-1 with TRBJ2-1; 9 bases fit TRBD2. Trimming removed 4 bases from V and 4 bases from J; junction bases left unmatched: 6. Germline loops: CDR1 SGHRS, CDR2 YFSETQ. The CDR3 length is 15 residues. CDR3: CASSPGLARYNEQFF. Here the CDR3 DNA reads TGCGCCAGCAGCCCCGGACTAGCGAGATACAATGAGCAGTTCTTC.

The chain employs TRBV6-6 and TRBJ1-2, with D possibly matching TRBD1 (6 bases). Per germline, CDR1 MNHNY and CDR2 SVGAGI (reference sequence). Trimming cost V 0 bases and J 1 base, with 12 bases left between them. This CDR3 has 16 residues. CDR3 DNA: TGTGCCAGCAGTTACTCCCGGGACACCGTTAACTATGGCTACACCTTC. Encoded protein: CASSYSRDTVNYGYTF.

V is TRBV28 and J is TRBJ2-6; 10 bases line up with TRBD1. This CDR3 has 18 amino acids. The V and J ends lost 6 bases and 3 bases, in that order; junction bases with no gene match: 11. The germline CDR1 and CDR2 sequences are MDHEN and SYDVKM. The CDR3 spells CASRPLGQGVVGANVLTF. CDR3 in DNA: TGTGCCAGCAGGCCTTTAGGACAGGGGGTAGTTGGGGCCAACGTCCTGACTTTC. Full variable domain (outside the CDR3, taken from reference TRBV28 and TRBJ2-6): DVKVTQSSRYLVKRTGEKVFLECVQDMDHENMFWYRQDPGLGLRLIYFSYDVKMKEKGDIPEGYSVSREKKERFSLILESASTNQTSMYLCASRPLGQGVVGANVLTFGAGSRLTVL.

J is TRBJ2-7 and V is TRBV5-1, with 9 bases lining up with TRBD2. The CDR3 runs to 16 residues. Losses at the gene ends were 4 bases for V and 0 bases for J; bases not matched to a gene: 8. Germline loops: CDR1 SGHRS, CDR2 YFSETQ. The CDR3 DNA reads TGCGCCAGCAGCGCTTCCCCAGCGGGGGGCTCCTACGAGCAGTACTTC. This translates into CASSASPAGGSYEQYF.

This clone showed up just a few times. The CDR3 DNA is TGCAGTGCTAGAGATCCGGGGTGGACCTTC. It yields the protein CSARDPGWTF. J is TRBJ1-2 and V is TRBV20-1; unclear D gene. This CDR3 has 10 amino acids. The germline V gene encodes CDR1 DFQATT and CDR2 SNEGSKA (reference sequence). The germline V and J ends were trimmed by 0 bases and 14 bases, with 10 bases remaining between them.

Here the CDR3 DNA reads TGTGCCAGCAGCCAAGGGCCTACGGGGGACCTCACAGATACGCAGTATTTT. It codes for CASSQGPTGDLTDTQYF. The chain joins TRBV3-1 (or the pseudogene TRBV3-2) to TRBJ2-3; weak D call: TRBD2 (6 bases). The CDR3 loop spans 17 amino acids. V was trimmed by 1 base and J by 2 bases, leaving 16 bases between them. The germline V gene encodes CDR1 LGHDT and CDR2 YNNKEL (reference sequence).

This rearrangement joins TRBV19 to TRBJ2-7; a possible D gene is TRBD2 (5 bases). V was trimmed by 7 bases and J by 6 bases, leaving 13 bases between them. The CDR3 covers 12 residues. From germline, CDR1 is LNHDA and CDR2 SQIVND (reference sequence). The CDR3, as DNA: TGTGCCAGTAAAGGAGCGGCACGCGAGCAGTACTTC. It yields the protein CASKGAAREQYF.

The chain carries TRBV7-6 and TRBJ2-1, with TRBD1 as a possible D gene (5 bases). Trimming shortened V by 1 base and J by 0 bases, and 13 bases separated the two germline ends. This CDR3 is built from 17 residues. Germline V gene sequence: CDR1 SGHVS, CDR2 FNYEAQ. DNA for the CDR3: TGTGCCAGCAGCTTAGGTGCAGGACAAAGCTCCTACAATGAGCAGTTCTTC. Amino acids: CASSLGAGQSSYNEQFF.

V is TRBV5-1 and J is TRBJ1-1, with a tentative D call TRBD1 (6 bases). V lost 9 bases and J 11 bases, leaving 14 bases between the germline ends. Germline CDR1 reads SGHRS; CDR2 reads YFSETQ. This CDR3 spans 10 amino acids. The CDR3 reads CAKATGRAFF. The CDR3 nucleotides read TGCGCCAAGGCGACAGGTAGGGCTTTCTTT. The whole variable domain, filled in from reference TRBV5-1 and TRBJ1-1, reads KAGVTQTPRYLIKTRGQQVTLSCSPISGHRSVSWYQQTPGQGLQFLFEYFSETQRNKGNFPGRFSGRQFSNSRSEMNVSTLELGDSALYLCAKATGRAFFGQGTRLTVV.

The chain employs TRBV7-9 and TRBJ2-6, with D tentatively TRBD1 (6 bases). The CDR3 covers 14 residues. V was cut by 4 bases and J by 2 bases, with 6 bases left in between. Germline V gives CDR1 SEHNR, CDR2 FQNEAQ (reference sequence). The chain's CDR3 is CASSWTAGANVLTF. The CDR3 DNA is TGTGCCAGCAGCTGGACAGCTGGGGCCAACGTCCTGACTTTC.